These 25 T cell receptor beta chains were all obtained from the same sample, sequenced in a study of cytomegalovirus exposure and HLA in healthy donors. PCR involved 60 Vbeta and 13 Jbeta primers. Assay: immunoSEQ multiplex PCR; the TCRdb copy retains only in-frame clones and omits some. The sample has 100,000 or so clones; approximately 84% are singletons. Sequenced input: PBMCs. These receptors came from a male donor in good health and CMV-seronegative.

The chain is built from TRBV11-2 and TRBJ2-7, with D possibly being TRBD2 (5 bases). The CDR3 is 14 residues long. Germline V CDR1 and CDR2: SGHAT, FQNNGV. V was shortened by 3 bases and J by 2 bases, with 11 bases between the two germline ends. Here the CDR3 reads CASSLGSGTYEQYF. In nucleotides, the CDR3 is TGTGCCAGCAGCTTGGGTTCGGGGACCTACGAGCAGTACTTC. The full variable domain, in which reference TRBV11-2 and TRBJ2-7 provide the parts outside the CDR3, is EAGVAQSPRYKIIEKRQSVAFWCNPISGHATLYWYQQILGQGPKLLIQFQNNGVVDDSQLPKDRFSAERLKGVDSTLKIQPAKLEDSAVYLCASSLGSGTYEQYFGPGTRLTVT.

The chain has TRBV7-9 and TRBJ2-1; 7 bases agree with TRBD2. There are 13 residues in the CDR3. Germline CDR1 is SEHNR and CDR2 is FQNEAQ (reference sequence). Trimming took 5 bases from V and 12 from J; bases not matched to a gene: 10. The DNA for the CDR3 is TGTGCCAGCAGCGCGGGAGATAATCGCCCGCAGTTCTTC. Translated: CASSAGDNRPQFF.

The rearrangement joins TRBV9 to TRBJ1-2, with TRBD1 matching over 7 bases. Trimming took 2 bases from V and 4 from J; bases not matched to a gene: 5. Germline V gene lookup returns CDR1 SGDLS and CDR2 YYNGEE. This CDR3 has 14 amino acids. The chain's CDR3 is CASSVDRVGYGYTF. CDR3 bases: TGTGCCAGCAGCGTTGACAGGGTTGGCTATGGCTACACCTTC.

The genes are TRBV27 and TRBJ2-7; TRBD1 might be the D (6 bases). The CDR3 runs 14 residues. V lost 3 bases and J lost 1, with 10 bases in between. The germline V gene has CDR1 MNHEY and CDR2 SMNVEV (reference sequence). CDR3 amino acids: CASSFGGWSYEQYF. Here the CDR3 DNA reads TGTGCCAGCAGTTTTGGGGGCTGGTCCTACGAGCAGTACTTC.

The chain uses TRBV6-1 and TRBJ1-1; 9 bases line up with TRBD1. The CDR3 has 14 amino acids. CDR1 and CDR2 (germline): MNHNS, SASEGT. Losses at the gene ends were 5 bases for V and 4 bases for J; bases not matched to a gene: 5. The CDR3 DNA sequence: TGTGCCAGCAGTACAAGACAGGGGGGCACTGAAGCTTTCTTT. This codes for CASSTRQGGTEAFF.

A few counts support this clone. In DNA form, the CDR3 reads TGTGCCAGCAGTTACTCGAAGCCTAACTATGGCTACACCTTC. It codes for CASSYSKPNYGYTF. This sequence joins TRBV6-5 and TRBJ1-2; D not resolved. V lost 0 bases and J 0 bases, leaving 5 bases between the germline ends. The germline V gene encodes CDR1 MNHEY and CDR2 SVGAGI. CDR3 length: 14 amino acids.

The rearrangement links TRBV19 to TRBJ2-7, with D maybe TRBD1 (6 bases). This CDR3 contains 15 residues. The germline CDR1 and CDR2 sequences are LNHDA and SQIVND (reference sequence). V lost 4 bases and J lost 3, with 16 bases in between. CDR3 amino acids: CASSTSGDIYYEQYF. Written as DNA, the CDR3 is TGTGCCAGTAGTACTTCAGGGGACATCTACTACGAGCAGTACTTC.

The V gene is TRBV6-1, the J gene TRBJ2-1, with 13 bases fitting TRBD2. The CDR3 has 16 amino acids. V shed 3 bases, J shed 6 bases, and the junction held 5 bases outside the gene matches. CDR1 is MNHNS, CDR2 SASEGT, per germline. The CDR3: CASSERTSGSINEQFF. CDR3 DNA: TGTGCCAGCAGTGAGAGGACTAGCGGGAGCATCAATGAGCAGTTCTTC.

In this sample, this clone turned up once. The J gene is TRBJ1-2, the V gene TRBV5-4, with a weak D call TRBD1 (6 bases). Germline CDR1 is SGHNT and CDR2 is YYREEE (reference sequence). V shed 5 bases and J shed 5 bases, with 28 bases lying between them. CDR3 length equals 18 residues. The CDR3 DNA reads as TGTGCCAGCAGACGACGGCCGAGGACAGCCTATATGGAGTATGGCTACACCTTC. It is translated as CASRRRPRTAYMEYGYTF.

The rearrangement links TRBV27 to TRBJ2-7; 10 nucleotides align to TRBD2. V shed 6 bases and J 9 bases; nucleotides not matched to a gene: 17. This CDR3 has 16 amino acids. CDR1 and CDR2 from the germline V gene are MNHEY and SMNVEV (reference sequence). CDR3 bases: TGTGCCAGCAGGGACCCCACTAGCGGGAACTTTTGGGCGCAGTACTTC. Encoded protein: CASRDPTSGNFWAQYF.

This clone was counted between two and nine times. The chain carries TRBV7-9 and TRBJ2-2; perhaps TRBD1 as D (6 bases). The V gene's germline CDR1 is SEHNR and CDR2 FQNEAQ (reference sequence). CDR3 length: 16 amino acids. V gave up 3 bases and J gave up 0 bases, with 11 bases separating them. The CDR3 coding sequence is TGTGCCAGCAGCTTTTCAGGGGCCGCGAACACCGGGGAGCTGTTTTTT. This encodes CASSFSGAANTGELFF.

The genes are TRBV19 and TRBJ1-5, with 7 bases fitting TRBD1. Germline V lookup: CDR1 LNHDA, CDR2 SQIVND (reference sequence). The V segment lost 4 bases and the J segment 0 bases; nucleotides outside the gene matches: 9. The CDR3 is 17 amino acids. This CDR3 is CASSTPSGQVSNQPQHF. The CDR3 DNA reads TGTGCCAGTAGTACGCCTTCCGGACAGGTTAGCAATCAGCCCCAGCATTTT. The full variable domain, completed using reference TRBV19 and TRBJ1-5, is DGGITQSPKYLFRKEGQNVTLSCEQNLNHDAMYWYRQDPGQGLRLIYYSQIVNDFQKGDIAEGYSVSREKKESFPLTVTSAQKNPTAFYLCASSTPSGQVSNQPQHFGDGTRLSIL.

The chain is built from TRBV11-2 and TRBJ2-7; 8 bases match TRBD1. V lost 5 bases, J lost 6 bases, and 15 bases stayed unmatched. The germline V gene encodes CDR1 SGHAT and CDR2 FQNNGV. CDR3 size: 16 residues. The CDR3 DNA reads TGTGCCAGCAGCAAATTAGCAGCAGGGGGCCATCTCGAGCAGTACTTC. It is translated as CASSKLAAGGHLEQYF.

The genes are TRBV28 and TRBJ1-1; D not certain. Germline CDR1 MDHEN, CDR2 SYDVKM. Trimming shortened V by 6 bases and J by 4 bases, and 21 bases separated the two germline ends. There are 16 residues in the CDR3. CDR3 bases: TGTGCCAGCAGACCGTCTGGGCAGCCCATGAGCACTGAAGCTTTCTTT. It translates to CASRPSGQPMSTEAFF.

The chain has TRBV28 and TRBJ2-7, with 9 bases identical to TRBD1. Germline V gene sequence: CDR1 MDHEN, CDR2 SYDVKM. This CDR3 is built from 15 residues. Losses at the gene ends were 7 bases for V and 1 base for J; bases not matched to a gene: 8. The CDR3 DNA follows: TGTGCCAGCATGGCCTCCGGGACAGGGTCCTACGAGCAGTACTTC. This codes for CASMASGTGSYEQYF.

V gene TRBV7-3 combines with J gene TRBJ2-1, with a weak D call TRBD1 (5 bases). The CDR3 extends over 16 amino acids. V was clipped by 2 bases and J by 3 bases, with 14 bases between them. Germline V gives CDR1 SGHTA, CDR2 FQGTGA. CDR3 DNA: TGTGCCAGCAGCTTATACCCGGACACCGACTACAATGAGCAGTTCTTC. As protein: CASSLYPDTDYNEQFF.

Comment on this clone: This CDR3 is also generated by other DNA sequences in the sample. This chain uses TRBV5-1 with TRBJ1-1; the match to TRBD1 covers 7 bases. Germline V gives CDR1 SGHRS, CDR2 YFSETQ. CDR3 length: 13 amino acids. Trimming took 4 bases from V and 11 from J; bases not matched to a gene: 11. The CDR3 region is CASSKDRFGEAFF. Here the CDR3 DNA reads TGCGCCAGCAGCAAGGACAGGTTCGGTGAGGCTTTCTTT.

V gene TRBV5-8 combines with J gene TRBJ1-1; 7 bases match TRBD1. The CDR3 length is 14 residues. J lost 3 bases, V lost 6 bases, and 8 bases had no gene match. CDR1 is SGHTS, CDR2 YDEGEE, per germline. CDR3: CASTLGGADTEAFF. Here the CDR3 DNA reads TGTGCCAGCACCTTAGGGGGCGCAGACACTGAAGCTTTCTTT.

V usage is TRBV20-1 and J usage is TRBJ2-7, with D uncertain. Trimming took off 4 bases at V and 4 bases at J, with 8 bases between the two ends. Looked up from germline, CDR1 is DFQATT and CDR2 is SNEGSKA (reference sequence). The CDR3 extends over 11 amino acids. CDR3 loop: CSAKRTYEQYF. The CDR3 nucleotides are TGCAGTGCTAAGAGAACTTACGAGCAGTACTTC.

This sequence joins TRBV7-9 and TRBJ1-2, with D unclear. The CDR3 covers 15 residues. Trimming shortened V by 3 bases and J by 6 bases, and 17 bases separated the two germline ends. The germline V gene encodes CDR1 SEHNR and CDR2 FQNEAQ (reference sequence). CDR3 DNA sequence: TGTGCCAGCAGCTTGGGTGGGGAGGAATCCGATGGCTACACCTTC. Its translation is CASSLGGEESDGYTF. Full variable domain (outside the CDR3, taken from reference TRBV7-9 and TRBJ1-2): DTGVSQNPRHKITKRGQNVTFRCDPISEHNRLYWYRQTLGQGPEFLTYFQNEAQLEKSRLLSDRFSAERPKGSFSTLEIQRTEQGDSAMYLCASSLGGEESDGYTFGSGTRLTVV.

This chain links TRBV5-1 with TRBJ2-6; 7 nucleotides align to TRBD1. Germline CDR1 reads SGHRS; CDR2 reads YFSETQ. V lost 0 bases and J lost 5; bases outside the gene matches: 8. This CDR3 region has 17 residues. In DNA, the CDR3 is TGCGCCAGCAGCTTGGGGCCGACAGGGTCTAGGGCCAACGTCCTGACTTTC. This encodes CASSLGPTGSRANVLTF.

The chain recombines TRBV2 with TRBJ2-1; the match to TRBD2 covers 13 bases. Germline values: CDR1 SNHLY, CDR2 FYNNEI. The CDR3 extends over 16 amino acids. The J segment lost 2 bases and the V segment lost 6 bases, leaving 4 bases of the junction unmatched. CDR3 region: CASRGTSGIPYNEQFF. CDR3 in DNA: TGTGCCAGCAGGGGGACTAGCGGGATCCCCTACAATGAGCAGTTCTTC. Complete variable domain (other parts from reference TRBV2 and TRBJ2-1): EPEVTQTPSHQVTQMGQEVILRCVPISNHLYFYWYRQILGQKVEFLVSFYNNEISEKSEIFDDQFSVERPDGSNFTLKIRSTKLEDSAMYFCASRGTSGIPYNEQFFGPGTRLTVL.

This clone was counted only a few times. The chain is built from TRBV10-1 and TRBJ2-2; unclear D gene. CDR1 is WNHNN, CDR2 SYGVQD, per germline (reference sequence). The CDR3 spans 12 residues. V was pared by 4 bases and J by 6 bases, with 6 bases between. The CDR3 is CASSVGAGELFF. In DNA, the CDR3 is TGCGCCAGCAGTGTAGGAGCCGGGGAGCTGTTTTTT.

This clone was recorded a few times. The chain recombines TRBV18 with TRBJ2-1; TRBD2 aligns across 7 bases. J gave up 7 bases and V 5 bases, and 17 bases lay outside the gene matches. This CDR3 contains 17 residues. Germline V gene data show CDR1 as KGHSH and CDR2 as LQKENI. Here the CDR3 reads CASSARGGAEGRNEQFF. Written as DNA, the CDR3 is TGTGCCAGCTCAGCTCGCGGGGGTGCGGAGGGCCGGAATGAGCAGTTCTTC.

This sequence joins TRBV11-2 and TRBJ1-1; no clear D gene. Germline V gene lookup returns CDR1 SGHAT and CDR2 FQNNGV. Trimming took 7 bases from V and 0 from J, leaving 9 bases between them. The CDR3 sequence is 13 residues long. The CDR3 nucleotides are TGTGCCAGCAAATCATCCCTGAACACTGAAGCTTTCTTT. This translates into CASKSSLNTEAFF.